The clone carrying this TCR beta chain has only a few counts. From the 5' RACE reads, TCRdb called clonotypes with MiXCR, one entry per CDR3 protein. The sample has approximately 68,000 distinct CDR3 sequences, 4.5% to 5.5% seen once. These data come from a study of neurological immune-mediated disorders. Whole-study context: Secondary progressive disease was present in 3, and relapsing-remitting disease in approximately 30, of the approximately 35 multiple sclerosis patients.

CDR1 is DFQATT, CDR2 SNEGSKA, per germline (reference sequence). CDR3 length equals 13 residues. V lost 3 bases and J 4 bases, leaving 13 bases between the germline ends. This receptor was obtained from a woman between 70 and 85 years old with multiple sclerosis. The chain couples TRBV20-1 to TRBJ2-7; no clear D. What was sequenced was PBMCs. The CDR3 region has the DNA TGCAGTGCTAGGGGCTCTACCCTTTACGAGCAGTACTTC. Translation: CSARGSTLYEQYF.